This TCR beta chain is from a study of blood T cell repertoires in COVID-19. As for the study in general: Collection of acute and convalescent COVID-19 samples took place in the United States, Italy and Spain. Nucleic acid was either cDNA or gDNA, and it came from T cells, B-cell-depleted T cells, or PBMCs.

CDR1 is SGHRS and CDR2 is YFSETQ in the germline V gene. V lost 0 bases and J lost 0, with 8 bases in between. The CDR3 has 15 residues. Authors' analysis steps: Using reference gene primer amplification, nucleated cell counts were estimated. Only in-frame clones appear in the TCRdb table, and some are missing; sequencing was by immunoSEQ multiplex PCR. V, J and clone size are taken as reported in that table, and D and trimming were inferred from the DNA itself. This sample has more than 100,000 clones, with 90% found just once. A Seattle source enrolled patients during active infection and followed them longitudinally.

The chain employs TRBV5-1 and TRBJ2-3; D remains unclear. The sequencing input was peripheral blood. This TCR was recovered from a woman aged 55-69 years with COVID-19, enrolled during active disease. The CDR3 is CASSLEILSTDTQYF. Written as DNA, the CDR3 is TGCGCCAGCAGCTTGGAAATCCTTAGCACAGATACGCAGTATTTT.